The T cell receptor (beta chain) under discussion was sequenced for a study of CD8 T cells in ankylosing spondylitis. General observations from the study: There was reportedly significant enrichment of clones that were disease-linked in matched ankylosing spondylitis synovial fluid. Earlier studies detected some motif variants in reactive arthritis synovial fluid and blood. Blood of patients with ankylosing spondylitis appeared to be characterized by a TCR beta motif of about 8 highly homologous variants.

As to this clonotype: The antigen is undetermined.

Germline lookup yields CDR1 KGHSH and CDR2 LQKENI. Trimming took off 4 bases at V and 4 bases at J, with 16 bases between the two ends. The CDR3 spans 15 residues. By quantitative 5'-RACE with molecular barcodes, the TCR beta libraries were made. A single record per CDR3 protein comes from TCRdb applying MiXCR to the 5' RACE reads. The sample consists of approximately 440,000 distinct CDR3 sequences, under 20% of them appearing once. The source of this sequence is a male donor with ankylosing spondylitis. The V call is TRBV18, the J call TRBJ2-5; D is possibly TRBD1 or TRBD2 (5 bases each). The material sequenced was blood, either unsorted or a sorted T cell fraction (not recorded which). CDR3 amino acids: CASSLRRGTRETQYF. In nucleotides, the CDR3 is TGTGCCAGCTCACTTCGGCGAGGGACCCGAGAGACCCAGTACTTC.